What follows are 26 T cell receptor beta chains derived from one specimen sequenced in a study of blood T cell repertoires in COVID-19. TCRdb's copy holds only in-frame clones and misses some; the assay was immunoSEQ multiplex PCR. The sample carries about 300,000 clones, 83% recorded once. The sequenced sample was peripheral blood. The origin of the receptors is a woman aged 45-65 years with acute or convalescent COVID-19.

V gene TRBV5-5 combines with J gene TRBJ2-5, with TRBD2 identical over 12 bases. CDR1 and CDR2 from the germline V gene are SGHKS and YYEKEE (reference sequence). CDR3 size: 16 residues. Germline trimming cut 4 bases from V and 2 bases from J; bases unmatched to any gene: 6. CDR3: CASSQGLAGGQETQYF. Here the CDR3 DNA reads TGTGCCAGCAGCCAGGGACTAGCGGGTGGGCAAGAGACCCAGTACTTC.

The chain employs TRBV4-1 and TRBJ2-3; D uncertain. Germline V gene data show CDR1 as MGHRA and CDR2 as YSYEKL. This CDR3 has 15 residues. Trimming left V 1 base short and J 0 bases short, with 8 bases between. The CDR3 nucleotides are TGCGCCAGCAGCCAAGGGGCTGGCAGCACAGATACGCAGTATTTT. It specifies CASSQGAGSTDTQYF.

The rearrangement links TRBV27 to TRBJ1-6; the match to TRBD1 covers 9 bases. Germline lookup yields CDR1 MNHEY and CDR2 SMNVEV (reference sequence). V was pared by 2 bases and J by 7 bases, with 0 bases of the junction left unmatched. The CDR3 runs to 14 residues. CDR3 DNA: TGTGCCAGCAGTTTAGACAGGGGGAATTCACCCCTCCACTTT. Translating gives CASSLDRGNSPLHF.

This clone was counted only a few times. The chain has TRBV12-3 or TRBV12-4 and TRBJ1-5, with D unresolved. CDR3 length: 13 amino acids. Deletions cut 5 bases from V and 6 bases from J, with 11 bases between. The CDR3 nucleotides are TGTGCCAGCAGTCGGAAAGAGGGTCAGCCCCAGCATTTT. Amino acids: CASSRKEGQPQHF.

The chain has TRBV10-1 and TRBJ2-4; TRBD2 might be the D (6 bases). Germline V gene sequence: CDR1 WNHNN, CDR2 SYGVQD (reference sequence). The V and J ends lost 3 bases and 2 bases respectively, with 20 bases between them. The CDR3 is 18 residues long. The CDR3 protein is CASSDPSRSGLTKNIQYF. For the CDR3, the DNA is TGCGCCAGCAGTGACCCAAGTCGTAGCGGTCTAACCAAAAACATTCAGTACTTC.

The chain couples TRBV4-2 to TRBJ2-7; perhaps TRBD1 as D (6 bases). Trimming removed 2 bases at V and 4 bases at J, with 15 bases between. CDR1 LGHNA and CDR2 YNFKEQ come from the germline V gene. This CDR3 has 15 amino acids. The CDR3 bases are TGTGCCAGCAGCCAAACTCAATGGACAGAATACGAGCAGTACTTC. Its translation: CASSQTQWTEYEQYF.

V and J are TRBV27 and TRBJ2-3, with 8 bases fitting TRBD2. V lost 5 bases, J lost 2 bases, and 9 bases stayed unmatched. Germline V CDR1 and CDR2: MNHEY, SMNVEV (reference sequence). The CDR3 covers 16 residues. The CDR3 DNA reads TGTGCCAGCAGTCCTCGGGGGGGGAGGGCCACAGATACGCAGTATTTT. Encoded protein: CASSPRGGRATDTQYF.

The chain is built from TRBV11-2 and TRBJ1-3; D is perhaps TRBD1 (5 bases). The germline V gene has CDR1 SGHAT and CDR2 FQNNGV. The CDR3 is made up of 17 amino acids. Trimming cost V 5 bases and J 0 bases, with 17 bases left between them. The CDR3 DNA is TGTGCCAGCAGCCCTCTACCGGGACTGATCTCTGGAAACACCATATATTTT. The encoded protein is CASSPLPGLISGNTIYF.

The V and J genes are TRBV6-4 and TRBJ1-5; 7 bases align to TRBD1. This CDR3 is 15 amino acids long. With V trimmed by 6 bases and J by 6 bases, 11 bases remained unmatched. Germline CDR1 MRHNA, CDR2 SNTAGT. The CDR3 protein is CASSVTGERGQPQHF. The CDR3 DNA sequence: TGTGCCAGCAGCGTTACAGGGGAACGGGGTCAGCCCCAGCATTTT.

This sequence joins TRBV25-1 and TRBJ2-1; TRBD1 agrees at 10 bases. V was clipped by 5 bases and J by 5 bases; unmatched bases: 6. Germline-derived CDR1 and CDR2 are MGHDK and SYGVNS. CDR3 length equals 15 residues. For the CDR3, the DNA is TGTGCCAGCAGTAATCCCGGGACAGGGGACAATGAGCAGTTCTTC. Its protein is CASSNPGTGDNEQFF.

The chain carries TRBV6-1 and TRBJ2-3, with 10 bases that match TRBD2. J was trimmed by 4 bases and V by 1 base; bases with no gene match: 5. The germline gives CDR1 MNHNS, CDR2 SASEGT. The CDR3 covers 16 residues. The CDR3 nucleotides read TGTGCCAGCAGTGAAGGGGCTAGCGGGAGCTCAGATACGCAGTATTTT. This encodes CASSEGASGSSDTQYF.

DNA for the CDR3: TGTGCCAGCAGCCAAGTCGGGGTGGAGACCCAGTACTTC. Protein product: CASSQVGVETQYF. The chain carries TRBV3-1 (or the pseudogene TRBV3-2) and TRBJ2-5; possible D gene TRBD2, 5 bases. Germline CDR1 reads LGHDT; CDR2 reads YNNKEL (reference sequence). V dropped 1 base and J dropped 5 bases, with 8 bases sitting between them. There are 13 residues in the CDR3.

The J gene is TRBJ2-2, the V gene TRBV2, with D possibly TRBD2 on 9 matching bases. V dropped 10 bases and J dropped 4 bases, with 19 bases sitting between them. The length of the CDR3 is 15 residues. The germline V gene has CDR1 SNHLY and CDR2 FYNNEI. The CDR3 nucleotides are TGTGCCACCAGGGGGCTAGCGGGACCCACCGGGGAGCTGTTTTTT. It yields the protein CATRGLAGPTGELFF.

The rearrangement uses TRBV5-1 and TRBJ2-3; the match to TRBD1 covers 8 bases. Germline trimming cut 3 bases from V and 1 base from J; bases unmatched to any gene: 4. From germline, CDR1 is SGHRS and CDR2 YFSETQ. This CDR3 has 15 amino acids. Here the CDR3 DNA reads TGCGCCAGCAGCTGGACAGGGAGAGGCACAGATACGCAGTATTTT. The encoded protein is CASSWTGRGTDTQYF. The full variable domain, its missing parts supplied by reference TRBV5-1 and TRBJ2-3, is KAGVTQTPRYLIKTRGQQVTLSCSPISGHRSVSWYQQTPGQGLQFLFEYFSETQRNKGNFPGRFSGRQFSNSRSEMNVSTLELGDSALYLCASSWTGRGTDTQYFGPGTRLTVL.

This clone was counted only a few times. The chain carries TRBV20-1 and TRBJ1-1; 10 nucleotides match TRBD1. The germline V gene encodes CDR1 DFQATT and CDR2 SNEGSKA (reference sequence). CDR3 length: 15 amino acids. V shed 3 bases and J 11 bases; nucleotides not matched to a gene: 15. CDR3 nucleotide sequence: TGCAGTGCTAGTCCCCCCCCGACAGGGGGCCTTCGGGCTTTCTTT. Translated, it gives CSASPPPTGGLRAFF.

The chain is built from TRBV24-1 and TRBJ2-3, with 8 bases fitting TRBD2. With V trimmed by 7 bases and J by 2 bases, 7 bases remained unmatched. The CDR3 is made up of 15 amino acids. Germline V lookup: CDR1 KGHDR, CDR2 SFDVKD. The CDR3 reads CATSDSGDNTDTQYF. In DNA, the CDR3 is TGTGCCACCAGCGATAGCGGGGACAACACAGATACGCAGTATTTT.

The chain carries TRBV5-8 and TRBJ2-7, with D perhaps TRBD1 (6 bases). The V gene's germline CDR1 is SGHTS and CDR2 YDEGEE. This CDR3 contains 15 residues. Trimming removed 4 bases at V and 7 bases at J, with 21 bases between. The CDR3 DNA sequence: TGTGCCAGCAGCACCAGACCCATGAAAAGGGGGGAGCAGTACGTC. Encoded protein: CASSTRPMKRGEQYV.

With respect to this clone: Germline is not matched at one junction end, which may reflect a read error. The chain carries TRBV5-1 and TRBJ2-3, with a possible D match to TRBD2 (6 bases). Germline values: CDR1 SGHRS, CDR2 YFSETQ. The length of the CDR3 is 14 residues. The CDR3 spells CASSWTGGTDTQYF. The CDR3 nucleotides read TGCGCCAGTAGCTGGACGGGGGGCACAGATACGCAGTATTTT.

V is TRBV5-6 and J is TRBJ1-2, with 8 bases aligning to TRBD1. With 0 bases clipped from V and 2 bases from J, the junction kept 6 bases outside the gene matches. Germline lookup yields CDR1 SGHDT and CDR2 YYEEEE. CDR3 length equals 16 residues. CDR3 loop: CASSLVPDRGNYGYTF. CDR3 sequence (DNA): TGTGCCAGCAGCTTGGTCCCAGACAGGGGAAACTATGGCTACACCTTC.

The V and J genes are TRBV5-5 and TRBJ2-5; TRBD1 agrees at 8 bases. Germline CDR1 reads SGHKS; CDR2 reads YYEKEE (reference sequence). Germline trimming cut 4 bases from V and 1 base from J; bases unmatched to any gene: 3. This CDR3 region has 14 residues. Written as DNA, the CDR3 is TGTGCCAGCAGCCTGGACAGGGCCCAAGAGACCCAGTACTTC. Translated: CASSLDRAQETQYF.

The chain carries TRBV2 and TRBJ2-7; 7 nucleotides line up with TRBD2. CDR3 length: 14 residues. The trim removed 6 bases at V and 7 bases at J, leaving 12 bases unmatched. Germline V gene lookup returns CDR1 SNHLY and CDR2 FYNNEI. The CDR3 DNA reads as TGTGCCAGCAGGACTAGCCGACTGAGTTGGGAGCAGTACTTC. It specifies CASRTSRLSWEQYF.

The rearrangement links TRBV3-1 (or the pseudogene TRBV3-2) to TRBJ2-4, with 10 bases lining up with TRBD1. Germline V gene lookup returns CDR1 LGHDT and CDR2 YNNKEL (reference sequence). This CDR3 has 12 residues. After removal of 1 base from V and 16 bases from J, the junction contained 4 bases not matched to a gene. The CDR3: CASSQGDRGAYF. The CDR3 DNA follows: TGTGCCAGCAGCCAAGGGGACAGGGGAGCATACTTC.

The CDR3 bases are TGCGCCAGCAGCCAAGATCCCACCGGGATGAACACTGAAGCTTTCTTT. Residues: CASSQDPTGMNTEAFF. The chain couples TRBV4-1 to TRBJ1-1; D unresolved. The V end was cut by 0 bases, the J end by 0 bases, with 11 bases between. Germline V gene sequence: CDR1 MGHRA, CDR2 YSYEKL. This CDR3 spans 16 amino acids.

This chain joins TRBV5-6 and TRBJ2-4; 8 bases fit TRBD1. Per the germline V gene, CDR1 is SGHDT and CDR2 is YYEEEE. The CDR3 has 15 amino acids. Trimming at V came to 3 bases and at J to 6 bases, leaving 8 bases not matched to a gene. In DNA form, the CDR3 reads TGTGCCAGCAGCTCAAAGGGACAGGACCCAAACATTCAGTACTTC. This sequence encodes CASSSKGQDPNIQYF.

The V and J genes are TRBV29-1 and TRBJ2-2; weak D call: TRBD1 (5 bases). Germline CDR1 SQVTM, CDR2 ANQGSEA. V was cut by 7 bases and J by 7 bases, with 7 bases left in between. CDR3 length: 10 amino acids. The CDR3 coding sequence is TGCAGCGCCCAGGGCGGGGAGCTGTTTTTT. It yields the protein CSAQGGELFF.

V and J are TRBV19 and TRBJ1-5; D call uncertain. The CDR3 is 15 amino acids. The germline gives CDR1 LNHDA, CDR2 SQIVND (reference sequence). The ends were cut back, 3 bases at V and 4 bases at J, with 13 bases in the middle. CDR3 sequence: CASSMGENVNQPQHF. The CDR3 DNA reads TGTGCCAGTAGTATGGGCGAGAATGTGAATCAGCCCCAGCATTTT.